Below are 17 T cell receptor beta chains sequenced from a single sample in a study of multiple sclerosis patients with progressive multifocal leukoencephalopathy. Produced via immunoSEQ multiplex PCR; TCRdb's table is partial and in-frame only. The data hold about 30,000 clones, with more than 75% observed a single time. Time point given: time of PML onset. The sample in question was PBMCs, obtained from a patient treated with natalizumab. The source is a human donor with progressive multifocal leukoencephalopathy.

The CDR3 DNA follows: TGTGCCAGCAGCCGGACGGGGGAGCAGTTCTTC. This gives the protein CASSRTGEQFF. This chain connects TRBV7-3 to TRBJ2-1, with D possibly TRBD2 on 5 matching bases. There are 11 residues in the CDR3. From germline, CDR1 is SGHTA and CDR2 FQGTGA. V lost 5 bases, J lost 10 bases, and 9 bases lay in between.

The genes are TRBV27 and TRBJ2-1, with D hard to call. In germline, CDR1 is MNHEY, CDR2 SMNVEV (reference sequence). V was cut by 4 bases and J by 5 bases, with 21 bases left in between. CDR3 size: 17 residues. In DNA form, the CDR3 reads TGTGCCAGCAGTTCCCGCGCCCTCAGGTGGGCCAACAATGAGCAGTTCTTC. This translates into CASSSRALRWANNEQFF.

The rearrangement joins TRBV19 to TRBJ1-1; D is ambiguous. This CDR3 has 14 residues. Trimming pared 5 bases from V and 0 bases from J, leaving 10 bases between. Germline values: CDR1 LNHDA, CDR2 SQIVND (reference sequence). The CDR3 region has the DNA TGTGCCAGTAGTGTAGCCCTTTTGAACACTGAAGCTTTCTTT. Encoded protein: CASSVALLNTEAFF.

This clone was recorded a few times. Other DNA variants within this sample encode the same CDR3. The V call is TRBV30, the J call TRBJ1-2, with 11 bases matching TRBD1. This CDR3 is 14 amino acids long. Germline CDR1 reads GTSNPN; CDR2 reads SVGIG (reference sequence). V dropped 3 bases and J dropped 8; count of bases not matched to a gene: 8. CDR3 sequence reads: CAWSGGQGARGYTF. Written as DNA, the CDR3 is TGTGCCTGGAGCGGTGGACAGGGGGCGCGGGGCTACACCTTC.

The chain uses TRBV10-2 and TRBJ1-6; D may be TRBD1 (6 bases). Germline CDR1 WSHSY, CDR2 SAAADI. The CDR3 extends over 14 amino acids. Trimming stripped 6 bases from V and 7 bases from J, with 13 bases between. The CDR3 nucleotides read TGCGCCAGCAGATACGACAGGTCCAATTCACCCCTCCACTTT. As protein: CASRYDRSNSPLHF.

This clone is a singleton in its sample. The V gene is TRBV22-1, the J gene TRBJ1-2. TRBV22-1 is labeled a pseudogene. The CDR3 is 16 residues long. CDR3 bases: TGTCTGGGAGCGGTGGCGGAAAGCGAGAAGACCTATGGCTACACCTTC. Its protein product is CLGAVAESEKTYGYTF.

This chain links TRBV28 with TRBJ1-1; D uncertain. Deletions cut 6 bases from V and 1 base from J, with 9 bases between. The CDR3 has 13 amino acids. Germline-derived CDR1 and CDR2 are MDHEN and SYDVKM. CDR3 sequence: CASREGWNTEAFF. The CDR3 coding sequence is TGTGCCAGCAGGGAGGGATGGAACACTGAAGCTTTCTTT.

This clone was recorded a few times. In DNA, the CDR3 is TGTGCCAGCAGCCTATCCCGGGACCCGGGGAACACCATATATTTT. It translates to CASSLSRDPGNTIYF. V gene TRBV6-1 combines with J gene TRBJ1-3, with D possibly being TRBD1 (5 bases). The CDR3 has 15 residues. CDR1 and CDR2 (germline): MNHNS, SASEGT. V was shortened by 6 bases and J by 7 bases, with 19 bases between the two germline ends.

This clone was recorded a few times. V usage is TRBV7-9 and J usage is TRBJ1-4, with unresolved D. CDR1 is SEHNR and CDR2 is FQNEAQ in the germline V gene (reference sequence). The CDR3 contains 14 residues. V lost 2 bases to trimming and J lost 2 bases, with 6 bases between them. The CDR3 protein is CASSLKATNEKLFF. The CDR3 region has the DNA TGTGCCAGCAGCTTAAAGGCGACTAATGAAAAACTGTTTTTT.

The chain employs TRBV9 and TRBJ2-2, with TRBD2 as a possible D gene (6 bases). This CDR3 has 15 residues. Germline V gives CDR1 SGDLS, CDR2 YYNGEE. V lost 3 bases, J lost 4 bases, and 13 bases lay in between. CDR3 loop: CASSGTTYGTGELFF. The DNA for the CDR3 is TGTGCCAGCAGCGGGACTACATACGGCACCGGGGAGCTGTTTTTT.

The chain combines TRBV5-6 with TRBJ2-7, with TRBD1 matching 9 bases. V lost 4 bases to trimming and J lost 2 bases; unmatched junction nucleotides: 4. Germline V gene lookup returns CDR1 SGHDT and CDR2 YYEEEE. CDR3 size: 14 residues. CDR3 nucleotide sequence: TGTGCCAGCAGCGGTGACAGGGGGGCCTACGAGCAGTACTTC. Protein sequence: CASSGDRGAYEQYF.

The CDR3 DNA reads as TGTGCCAGCAGCGCCGAGTCCGGGGCCAACGTCCTGACTTTC. Its protein product is CASSAESGANVLTF. The J gene is TRBJ2-6, the V gene TRBV2, with D uncertain. The germline V gene encodes CDR1 SNHLY and CDR2 FYNNEI. The CDR3 has 14 amino acids. V gave up 6 bases and J gave up 4 bases, with 10 bases separating them. The complete variable domain, with remaining parts taken from reference TRBV2 and TRBJ2-6, reads EPEVTQTPSHQVTQMGQEVILRCVPISNHLYFYWYRQILGQKVEFLVSFYNNEISEKSEIFDDQFSVERPDGSNFTLKIRSTKLEDSAMYFCASSAESGANVLTFGAGSRLTVL.

The chain joins TRBV11-2 to TRBJ2-1; TRBD2 might be the D (6 bases). The ends were cut back, 5 bases at V and 2 bases at J, with 16 bases in the middle. The CDR3 runs 16 residues. Germline lookup yields CDR1 SGHAT and CDR2 FQNNGV. In nucleotides, the CDR3 is TGTGCCAGCAGCCCCCGCGTCAGCGGGCCCTACAATGAGCAGTTCTTC. This gives the protein CASSPRVSGPYNEQFF.

The genes are TRBV9 and TRBJ2-7, with 7 bases fitting TRBD1. V shed 0 bases and J 4 bases; nucleotides not matched to a gene: 10. Germline CDR1 and CDR2: SGDLS and YYNGEE. The CDR3 runs to 16 residues. CDR3 in amino acids: CASSVGRDSNIYEQYF. The CDR3 nucleotides read TGTGCCAGCAGCGTAGGCCGGGACAGTAACATATACGAGCAGTACTTC.

The chain couples TRBV25-1 to TRBJ2-7; no firm D call. The CDR3 covers 14 residues. The germline gives CDR1 MGHDK, CDR2 SYGVNS. Trimming removed 4 bases at V and 2 bases at J, with 12 bases between. The DNA of the CDR3 is TGTGCCAGCAGTGCCCGGACGGGTCCCTACGAGCAGTACTTC. As protein: CASSARTGPYEQYF.

The V gene is TRBV28, the J gene TRBJ2-1, with D possibly TRBD2 on 6 matching bases. V was clipped by 5 bases and J by 10 bases, with 18 bases between them. The V gene's germline CDR1 is MDHEN and CDR2 SYDVKM. This CDR3 has 14 residues. The CDR3 sequence is CASSPGTRIGEQFF. The CDR3 bases are TGTGCCAGCAGTCCCGGGACTCGGATCGGGGAGCAGTTCTTC.

This chain connects TRBV5-4 to TRBJ1-5; a possible D gene is TRBD1 (6 bases). The V gene's germline CDR1 is SGHNT and CDR2 YYREEE (reference sequence). Between the trimmed V and J ends, which lost 3 bases and 7 bases, there was a span of 11 bases. The CDR3 runs 13 residues. Written as DNA, the CDR3 is TGTGCCAGCAGCTCCGGGGGCGAACAGCCCCAGCATTTT. It specifies CASSSGGEQPQHF.